These 14 T cell receptor beta chains share one sample of origin, sequenced in a study of early T cells in non-severe SARS-CoV-2 infection. TCRdb reprocessed the 5' RACE reads via MiXCR and lists one record per CDR3 protein. The sample lists roughly 100,000 distinct CDR3 sequences, 13% occurring once. Material: whole blood. These receptor sequences come from an adult who was a healthcare worker with PCR-confirmed SARS-CoV-2 infection or an uninfected control (not recorded which).

This chain uses TRBV30 with TRBJ2-1; tentative D call: TRBD2 (6 bases). Trimming stripped 5 bases from V and 14 bases from J, with 13 bases between. Germline CDR1 GTSNPN, CDR2 SVGIG (reference sequence). The CDR3 is 10 residues long. The CDR3 DNA follows: TGTGCCTGGGGAGGGAACTTGAAGTTCTTC. It translates to CAWGGNLKFF.

About this clonotype: This may arise from a read error, as a much more abundant clone is one base away. The rearrangement uses TRBV4-2 and TRBJ1-4, with D maybe TRBD1 (5 bases). The CDR3 spans 14 residues. From germline, CDR1 is LGHNA and CDR2 YNFKEQ. The CDR3 region is CASSQAWGGEKLSF. The CDR3 DNA is TGTGCCAGCAGCCAGGCTTGGGGCGGTGAAAAACTGTCTTTT.

This clonotype was detected many times. The rearrangement joins TRBV7-9 to TRBJ2-2, with D unclear. Looked up from germline, CDR1 is SEHNR and CDR2 is FQNEAQ (reference sequence). This CDR3 has 14 residues. V dropped 4 bases and J dropped 6 bases, with 12 bases sitting between them. The CDR3 bases are TGTGCCAGCAGCTACAAATCGGCGGCCGGGGAGCTGTTTTTT. Its translation: CASSYKSAAGELFF.

The sample holds many counts of this clonotype. The chain links TRBV6-2 or TRBV6-3 to TRBJ1-1, with D tentatively TRBD1 (5 bases). V was cut by 5 bases and J by 11 bases, with 12 bases left in between. The CDR3 length is 11 residues. CDR1 and CDR2 from the germline V gene are MNHEY and SVGEGT. The CDR3 DNA sequence: TGTGCCAGCAGTCCCGGCAGGGAGGCTTTCTTT. Amino acids: CASSPGREAFF.

This clonotype occurred a few times. The rearrangement links TRBV12-3 or TRBV12-4 to TRBJ1-4; D gene ambiguous. This CDR3 region has 12 residues. V was trimmed by 11 bases and J by 5 bases, leaving 12 bases between them. The CDR3 region is CAVQDGNEKLFF. The CDR3 DNA follows: TGTGCCGTCCAGGACGGGAATGAAAAACTGTTTTTT.

This clonotype occurred many times. The J gene is TRBJ1-4, the V gene TRBV20-1; D uncertain. CDR3 length: 12 amino acids. The V and J ends lost 6 bases and 5 bases respectively, with 10 bases between them. CDR1 and CDR2 (germline): DFQATT, SNEGSKA (reference sequence). In DNA, the CDR3 is TGCAGTGCCCTCTCGGTAAATGAAAAACTGTTTTTT. Its translation is CSALSVNEKLFF.

This rearrangement joins TRBV28 to TRBJ1-5; possible D gene TRBD1, 6 bases. CDR1 and CDR2 from the germline V gene are MDHEN and SYDVKM. Trimming took off 6 bases at V and 4 bases at J, with 13 bases between the two ends. The CDR3 has 14 residues. The CDR3 here is CASRKGGNNQPQHF. The DNA for the CDR3 is TGTGCCAGCAGAAAGGGGGGGAATAATCAGCCCCAGCATTTT. Combining the CDR3 with reference TRBV28 and TRBJ1-5 gives the whole variable domain DVKVTQSSRYLVKRTGEKVFLECVQDMDHENMFWYRQDPGLGLRLIYFSYDVKMKEKGDIPEGYSVSREKKERFSLILESASTNQTSMYLCASRKGGNNQPQHFGDGTRLSIL.

This clonotype was picked up many times. The chain combines TRBV28 with TRBJ1-1; weak D call: TRBD1 (5 bases). Trimming shortened V by 0 bases and J by 4 bases, and 12 bases separated the two germline ends. CDR3 size: 15 residues. Germline V gene lookup returns CDR1 MDHEN and CDR2 SYDVKM. The CDR3 region is CASSLWGEASTEAFF. The CDR3 DNA is TGTGCCAGCAGTTTATGGGGGGAAGCGAGCACTGAAGCTTTCTTT. Full variable domain (outside the CDR3, taken from reference TRBV28 and TRBJ1-1): DVKVTQSSRYLVKRTGEKVFLECVQDMDHENMFWYRQDPGLGLRLIYFSYDVKMKEKGDIPEGYSVSREKKERFSLILESASTNQTSMYLCASSLWGEASTEAFFGQGTRLTVV.

The chain is built from TRBV29-1 and TRBJ1-1, with D possibly being TRBD1 (5 bases). Trimming removed 7 bases from V and 4 bases from J, with 22 bases in between. This CDR3 has 15 residues. Germline CDR1 is SQVTM and CDR2 is ANQGSEA. As DNA, the CDR3 is TGCAGCGCTCGCCCTATACGAGGGGAGGGCACTGAAGCTTTCTTT. Its protein product is CSARPIRGEGTEAFF.

The chain couples TRBV7-8 to TRBJ2-3; TRBD2 might be the D (6 bases). Deletions cut 4 bases from V and 0 bases from J, with 14 bases between. Germline lookup yields CDR1 SGHVS and CDR2 FQNEAQ. This CDR3 is 16 amino acids long. The CDR3 reads CASSSHPGTSTDTQYF. The DNA of the CDR3 is TGTGCCAGCAGCTCGCATCCCGGGACTAGCACAGATACGCAGTATTTT.

The chain has TRBV7-9 and TRBJ2-5; 10 bases are shared with TRBD2. This CDR3 spans 18 amino acids. Unmatched junction bases numbered 13, after V lost 3 bases and J lost 3 bases. From germline, CDR1 is SEHNR and CDR2 FQNEAQ (reference sequence). The CDR3 DNA follows: TGTGCCAGCAGCTTCCTAGCGGGAGTCATGTGGGGTAAAGAGACCCAGTACTTC. Protein sequence: CASSFLAGVMWGKETQYF.

This clonotype was detected only a few times. The J gene is TRBJ2-7, the V gene TRBV4-1; 8 nucleotides match TRBD2. The CDR3 has 17 amino acids. Germline V CDR1 and CDR2: MGHRA, YSYEKL. Trimming removed 1 base from V and 2 bases from J; junction bases left unmatched: 10. The CDR3 coding sequence is TGCGCCAGCAGCCAAGGTCCGACGTCTAGCGGGCCCTACGAGCAGTACTTC. It encodes CASSQGPTSSGPYEQYF.

This clonotype appeared many times. The CDR3 region is CASSQEDSSASGANVLTF. The CDR3 DNA sequence: TGCGCCAGCAGCCAAGAGGACAGCTCGGCCTCTGGGGCCAACGTCCTGACTTTC. The chain uses TRBV4-1 and TRBJ2-6; maybe TRBD1 (6 bases). Trimming took off 0 bases at V and 0 bases at J, with 12 bases between the two ends. The CDR3 has 18 residues. The germline V gene has CDR1 MGHRA and CDR2 YSYEKL.

The CDR3 is CATSDLIGAEQFF. The DNA of the CDR3 is TGTGCCACCAGTGATTTGATAGGGGCGGAGCAGTTCTTC. V gene TRBV24-1 combines with J gene TRBJ2-1; tentatively, D is TRBD1 (5 bases). Germline V gene lookup returns CDR1 KGHDR and CDR2 SFDVKD. Deletions cut 0 bases from V and 10 bases from J, with 9 bases between. This CDR3 has 13 amino acids.